Detailed here is one T cell receptor (beta chain). What it binds is not known. V was pared by 7 bases and J by 6 bases, with 8 bases of the junction left unmatched. The CDR3 is 14 residues long. Germline assignment: CDR1 ENHRY and CDR2 SYGVKD. The record originates from a study of OX40 agonist ivuxolimab in advanced cancers. The study, taken as a whole, reports: People who partly responded at 0.1-3.0 mg/kg had some of the least clonal expansion seen. There were, on average, more expanded clones in CD8+ T cells than in CD4+.

Libraries were prepared by immunoSEQ multiplex PCR; TCRdb keeps only in-frame clonotypes and omits some of them. The table has 65,000 to 85,000 clones, about 91% seen once. V and J are TRBV10-3 and TRBJ2-1, with 8 nucleotides matching TRBD1. The input for sequencing was CD4+ or CD8+ T cells sorted from blood, taken in a trial of the OX40 agonist ivuxolimab. This TCR was sampled from an adult with an advanced solid tumor such as melanoma, head and neck, liver or kidney cancer. The chain's CDR3 is CAINGQGPFNEQFF. The DNA for the CDR3 is TGTGCCATCAACGGACAGGGTCCCTTCAATGAGCAGTTCTTC.